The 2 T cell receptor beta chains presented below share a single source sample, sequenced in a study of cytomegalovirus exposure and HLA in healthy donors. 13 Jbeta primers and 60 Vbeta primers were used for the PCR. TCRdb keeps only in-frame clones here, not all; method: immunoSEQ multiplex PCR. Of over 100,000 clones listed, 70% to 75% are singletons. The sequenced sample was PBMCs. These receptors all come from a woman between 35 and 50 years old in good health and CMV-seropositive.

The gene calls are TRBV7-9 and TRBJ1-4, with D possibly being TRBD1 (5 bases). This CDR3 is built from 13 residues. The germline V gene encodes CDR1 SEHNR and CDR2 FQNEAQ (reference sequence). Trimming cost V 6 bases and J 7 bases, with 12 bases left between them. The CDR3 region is CASRPTGGEKLFF. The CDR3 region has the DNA TGTGCCAGCAGACCAACCGGGGGTGAAAAACTGTTTTTT.

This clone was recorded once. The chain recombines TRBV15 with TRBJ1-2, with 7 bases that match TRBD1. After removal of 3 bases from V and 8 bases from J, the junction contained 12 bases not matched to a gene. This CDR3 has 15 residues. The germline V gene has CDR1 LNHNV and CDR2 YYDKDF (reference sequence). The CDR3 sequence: CATSRGGGQVGGYTF. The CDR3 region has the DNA TGTGCCACCAGCAGGGGAGGCGGACAGGTGGGGGGCTACACCTTC.